This TCR beta chain was obtained from a study of OX40 agonist ivuxolimab in advanced cancers. Trimming shortened V by 2 bases and J by 9 bases, and 8 bases separated the two germline ends. In germline, CDR1 is MDHEN, CDR2 SYDVKM. The CDR3 is 12 residues long. TCRdb keeps only in-frame clones here, not all; method: immunoSEQ multiplex PCR. This table has approximately 20,000 clones, 85% to 90% appearing once. The sample here was CD4+ or CD8+ T cells sorted from blood, taken in a trial of the OX40 agonist ivuxolimab. This TCR derives from an adult with an advanced solid tumor such as melanoma, head and neck, liver or kidney cancer. The V gene is TRBV28, the J gene TRBJ2-1; D remains ambiguous. The CDR3 DNA follows: TGTGCCAGCAGTTTAAATCCAAGTGAGCAGTTCTTC. Its protein product is CASSLNPSEQFF.